One sample yielded the 22 T cell receptor beta chains listed below, sequenced in a study of T-cell reconstitution after alpha-beta-depleted transplantation in children. Preparation of the TCRbeta library used unique molecular identifiers. TCRdb used MiXCR to reprocess the PCR reads, holding one entry per CDR3 protein. The table includes about a million distinct CDR3 sequences, about 31% detected once. Material: PBMCs, mostly from graft donor cells, obtained 360 days after TCRalphabeta/CD19-depleted stem cell transplant. The receptor source for this set is a boy under two years old who had a stem cell transplant for SCID, so the T cells may come from the graft donor.

The chain has TRBV24-1 and TRBJ2-1, with 8 bases aligning to TRBD2. CDR1 is KGHDR and CDR2 is SFDVKD in the germline V gene. This CDR3 has 15 residues. J was trimmed by 7 bases and V by 5 bases; bases with no gene match: 9. The CDR3 reads CATSAQRGPGNEQFF. CDR3 coding DNA: TGTGCCACCAGTGCGCAGCGGGGGCCCGGGAATGAGCAGTTCTTC.

This clonotype was seen at least ten times. This chain connects TRBV6-1 to TRBJ2-2, with D unclear. Per germline, CDR1 MNHNS and CDR2 SASEGT. The CDR3 loop spans 15 amino acids. V shed 6 bases and J shed 4 bases, with 15 bases lying between them. The CDR3 here is CASRRGYHPTGELFF. CDR3 coding DNA: TGTGCCAGCAGAAGAGGATACCATCCCACCGGGGAGCTGTTTTTT.

A few counts support this clonotype. The chain has TRBV29-1 and TRBJ1-5; D might be TRBD1 (5 bases). The germline gives CDR1 SQVTM, CDR2 ANQGSEA. This CDR3 has 12 residues. Trimming cost V 4 bases and J 4 bases, with 8 bases left between them. The CDR3 here is CSVASGNQPQHF. The CDR3, as DNA: TGCAGCGTTGCCTCAGGGAATCAGCCCCAGCATTTT.

This chain connects TRBV9 to TRBJ1-2; D ambiguous. This CDR3 is 14 amino acids long. The V gene lost 0 bases and the J gene lost 3 bases, with 9 bases spanning the gap. In germline, CDR1 is SGDLS, CDR2 YYNGEE. Here the CDR3 reads CASSVGGRDYGYTF. CDR3 nucleotides: TGTGCCAGCAGCGTAGGCGGGCGAGACTATGGCTACACCTTC.

This clonotype was found a few times. The V call is TRBV28, the J call TRBJ2-7, with TRBD2 matching 8 bases. The CDR3 extends over 14 amino acids. Germline CDR1 is MDHEN and CDR2 is SYDVKM. V dropped 6 bases and J dropped 2; count of bases not matched to a gene: 6. The CDR3 region is CASRSGGEAYEQYF. CDR3 in DNA: TGTGCCAGCAGGTCGGGGGGGGAGGCCTACGAGCAGTACTTC. Based on the CDR3 plus reference TRBV28 and TRBJ2-7, the full variable domain is DVKVTQSSRYLVKRTGEKVFLECVQDMDHENMFWYRQDPGLGLRLIYFSYDVKMKEKGDIPEGYSVSREKKERFSLILESASTNQTSMYLCASRSGGEAYEQYFGPGTRLTVT.

The chain couples TRBV7-2 to TRBJ2-7, with TRBD1 identical over 7 bases. The junction had 4 bases not matched to a gene; V was cut back by 4 bases and J by 4 bases. CDR1 and CDR2 (germline): SGHTA, FQGNSA. CDR3 length: 13 residues. CDR3 DNA: TGTGCCAGCAGCTGGGACAGACTGTACGAGCAGTACTTC. Amino acid sequence: CASSWDRLYEQYF.

The chain joins TRBV6-2 or TRBV6-3 to TRBJ2-1; D possibly matches TRBD1 or TRBD2 (6 bases each). The CDR3 consists of 18 residues. V was trimmed by 7 bases and J by 0 bases, leaving 22 bases between them. Germline V lookup: CDR1 MNHEY, CDR2 SVGEGT. In DNA form, the CDR3 reads TGTGCCAGCACCCAAGGAGGGGGAGTCCGTGGCTCCTACAATGAGCAGTTCTTC. This codes for CASTQGGGVRGSYNEQFF.

This clonotype showed up just a few times. The V and J genes are TRBV6-2 or TRBV6-3 and TRBJ2-7, with D perhaps matching TRBD2 (6 bases). The CDR3 is made up of 16 amino acids. Trimming took off 6 bases at V and 3 bases at J, with 21 bases between the two ends. The V gene's germline CDR1 is MNHEY and CDR2 SVGEGT. The DNA for the CDR3 is TGTGCCAGCAGCCGTAGAGAGGCGGGGAAGCACTACGAGCAGTACTTC. This translates into CASSRREAGKHYEQYF.

This rearrangement joins TRBV7-7 to TRBJ2-1, with 7 bases that match TRBD1. Trimming at V came to 3 bases and at J to 7 bases, leaving 6 bases not matched to a gene. This CDR3 is 14 amino acids long. The germline gives CDR1 SSHAT, CDR2 FNYEAQ (reference sequence). In DNA form, the CDR3 reads TGTGCCAGCAGCTTGGGGACAGCCCTAAATGAGCAGTTCTTC. Amino acids: CASSLGTALNEQFF.

The genes are TRBV18 and TRBJ2-1, with TRBD1 matching 7 bases. V was pared by 2 bases and J by 8 bases, with 6 bases of the junction left unmatched. Germline V gives CDR1 KGHSH, CDR2 LQKENI. The CDR3 contains 14 residues. In DNA form, the CDR3 reads TGTGCCAGCTCACCAGGCCCAGGGGGTTATGAGCAGTTCTTC. Its protein product is CASSPGPGGYEQFF.

V gene TRBV12-3 or TRBV12-4 combines with J gene TRBJ1-1; D is unclear. The CDR3 runs 13 residues. V lost 5 bases and J lost 6, with 13 bases in between. The CDR3, as DNA: TGTGCCAGCAGTCGCGGAGGGAAGGCTGAAGCTTTCTTT. Protein product: CASSRGGKAEAFF.

The CDR3 loop reads CASSKARVAGYEQYF. The DNA for the CDR3 is TGTGCCAGCAGCAAAGCGAGAGTGGCTGGGTACGAGCAGTACTTC. J is TRBJ2-7 and V is TRBV21-1. TRBV21-1 is a pseudogene segment. The CDR3 runs to 15 residues.

For the CDR3, the DNA is TGTGCCAGCAGTCCCCGGGTCAGGGGGCCCTACGAGCAGTACTTC. Encoded protein: CASSPRVRGPYEQYF. The chain joins TRBV27 to TRBJ2-7, with 8 bases that match TRBD1. With V trimmed by 5 bases and J by 2 bases, 8 bases remained unmatched. Looked up from germline, CDR1 is MNHEY and CDR2 is SMNVEV (reference sequence). CDR3 size: 15 residues.

The rearrangement uses TRBV11-2 and TRBJ2-3, with TRBD1 matching 11 bases. The V gene's germline CDR1 is SGHAT and CDR2 FQNNGV. The V segment lost 6 bases and the J segment 3 bases; nucleotides outside the gene matches: 5. The CDR3 has 15 amino acids. In DNA, the CDR3 is TGTGCCAGCAGTTTTGGACAGGGGGCAACAGATACGCAGTATTTT. Translating gives CASSFGQGATDTQYF. The full variable domain, completed using reference TRBV11-2 and TRBJ2-3, is EAGVAQSPRYKIIEKRQSVAFWCNPISGHATLYWYQQILGQGPKLLIQFQNNGVVDDSQLPKDRFSAERLKGVDSTLKIQPAKLEDSAVYLCASSFGQGATDTQYFGPGTRLTVL.

The chain joins TRBV7-2 to TRBJ1-1, with 7 bases that match TRBD1. The CDR3 totals 12 residues. Germline-derived CDR1 and CDR2 are SGHTA and FQGNSA. J was trimmed by 10 bases and V by 5 bases; bases with no gene match: 7. Here the CDR3 DNA reads TGTGCCAGCAGCCCCAGGGGGGCGGGAGCTTTCTTT. Translated, it gives CASSPRGAGAFF.

The chain employs TRBV6-1 and TRBJ2-7; 7 nucleotides align to TRBD1. This CDR3 contains 13 residues. J lost 6 bases, V lost 6 bases, and 8 bases had no gene match. Germline lookup yields CDR1 MNHNS and CDR2 SASEGT. DNA for the CDR3: TGTGCCAGCAGCCAGACAGGGAAGGGCGAGCAGTACTTC. Its translation is CASSQTGKGEQYF.

The V call is TRBV6-5, the J call TRBJ1-6, with a possible D match to TRBD1 (6 bases). The CDR3 has 16 residues. Per germline, CDR1 MNHEY and CDR2 SVGAGI. The ends were cut back, 4 bases at V and 4 bases at J, with 14 bases in the middle. CDR3 coding DNA: TGTGCCAGCAGTTTACAGGTGCAGGGGTATAATTCACCCCTCCACTTT. Protein product: CASSLQVQGYNSPLHF.

This clonotype was seen many times. The V and J genes are TRBV29-1 and TRBJ2-1, with D perhaps matching TRBD1 (5 bases). CDR1 SQVTM and CDR2 ANQGSEA come from the germline V gene. V was cut by 0 bases and J by 10 bases, with 10 bases left in between. This CDR3 has 12 amino acids. The DNA of the CDR3 is TGCAGCGTTGAAGAATCAGGGTGGGAGCAGTTCTTC. It is translated as CSVEESGWEQFF.

This clonotype was detected only a few times. The chain uses TRBV20-1 and TRBJ1-1; 7 nucleotides agree with TRBD1. The germline CDR1 and CDR2 sequences are DFQATT and SNEGSKA (reference sequence). CDR3 length: 13 residues. V trimming: 3 bases; J trimming: 4 bases; junction bases outside the gene matches: 5. Here the CDR3 reads CSASYRGSTEAFF. In DNA, the CDR3 is TGCAGTGCTAGTTACAGGGGATCCACTGAAGCTTTCTTT.

In its sample, this clonotype was seen many times. This sequence joins TRBV5-1 and TRBJ2-3; unclear D gene. CDR1 is SGHRS and CDR2 is YFSETQ in the germline V gene. V was pared by 0 bases and J by 0 bases, with 8 bases between. The CDR3 extends over 15 amino acids. The CDR3 nucleotides read TGCGCCAGCAGCTTGGAGGCAGCTAGCACAGATACGCAGTATTTT. It is translated as CASSLEAASTDTQYF. Variable domain in full (rest from reference TRBV5-1 and TRBJ2-3): KAGVTQTPRYLIKTRGQQVTLSCSPISGHRSVSWYQQTPGQGLQFLFEYFSETQRNKGNFPGRFSGRQFSNSRSEMNVSTLELGDSALYLCASSLEAASTDTQYFGPGTRLTVL.

There are a few counts of this clonotype. This chain joins TRBV6-5 and TRBJ1-5, with D perhaps TRBD1 (6 bases). V was shortened by 0 bases and J by 2 bases, with 11 bases between the two germline ends. Germline-derived CDR1 and CDR2 are MNHEY and SVGAGI. The CDR3 has 16 residues. CDR3: CASSYSTGRGNQPQHF. For the CDR3, the DNA is TGTGCCAGCAGTTACTCGACAGGTAGGGGCAATCAGCCCCAGCATTTT.

This clonotype showed up many times. V usage is TRBV15 and J usage is TRBJ2-2, with unresolved D. V shed 5 bases and J shed 5 bases, with 6 bases lying between them. The germline V gene encodes CDR1 LNHNV and CDR2 YYDKDF (reference sequence). There are 12 residues in the CDR3. The CDR3 region is CATSRVTGELFF. As DNA, the CDR3 is TGTGCCACCAGCCGCGTAACCGGGGAGCTGTTTTTT.